This TCR beta chain was recovered during a study of identical twins. One entry per CDR3 protein, called by TCRdb with MiXCR from the 5' RACE reads. In the table there are some 1,700,000 distinct CDR3 sequences, 32% of which are singletons. V lost 4 bases and J 2 bases, leaving 7 bases between the germline ends. Per germline, CDR1 MNHEY and CDR2 SVGAGI. The CDR3 totals 13 residues. This sequence originates from a newborn girl in good health. This chain connects TRBV6-5 to TRBJ2-3; no clear D gene. Sequencing input: cord blood. CDR3 residues: CASSSENTDTQYF. The DNA for the CDR3 is TGTGCCAGCAGTTCCGAAAACACAGATACGCAGTATTTT.